These 3 T cell receptor beta chains share one sample of origin, sequenced in a study of blood T cell repertoires in COVID-19. The protocol was immunoSEQ multiplex PCR, while the TCRdb copy is restricted to in-frame clones and leaves out a portion. Here the sample spans around 270,000 clones, roughly 91% being singletons. The sequenced sample was peripheral blood. These receptor sequences come from a young man with acute or convalescent COVID-19.

The chain links TRBV5-4 to TRBJ1-2; tentative D call: TRBD1 (6 bases). Germline-derived CDR1 and CDR2 are SGHNT and YYREEE (reference sequence). The length of the CDR3 is 14 residues. V gave up 3 bases and J gave up 4 bases, with 13 bases separating them. The CDR3 nucleotides are TGTGCCAGCAGCTCCGGACAGAGGACCTATGGCTACACCTTC. Amino acids: CASSSGQRTYGYTF.

CDR3 nucleotides: TGTGCCAGCAGCTTAGATTGGAGGGGCGGAAGTGAAAAACTGTTTTTT. It yields the protein CASSLDWRGGSEKLFF. V gene TRBV11-2 combines with J gene TRBJ1-4; possibly TRBD1 for D (5 bases). Germline CDR1 SGHAT, CDR2 FQNNGV. The CDR3 consists of 16 residues. V was pared by 0 bases and J by 7 bases, with 15 bases between.

J is TRBJ2-7 and V is TRBV18, with D unclear. In germline, CDR1 is KGHSH, CDR2 LQKENI. V dropped 1 base and J dropped 2 bases, with 6 bases sitting between them. CDR3 length: 13 amino acids. The CDR3 DNA follows: TGTGCCAGCTCACCACGAGATACCTACGAGCAGTACTTC. Amino acid sequence: CASSPRDTYEQYF.